The entry that follows covers one TCR beta chain sequence. Its specificity is not known. The data originate from a study of T cell responses to AZD1222 COVID-19 vaccine. Regarding the study as a whole: Vaccine-associated CD4 TCRs ranged over spike, dominating at 160-218 and 743-854.

Libraries were prepared by immunoSEQ multiplex PCR; TCRdb keeps only in-frame clonotypes and omits some of them. This sample carries 75,000 to 100,000 clones, around 84% of them seen once, and the ten largest clones take about 13%. The CDR3 spans 18 residues. CDR1 and CDR2 from the germline V gene are SEHNR and FQNEAQ (reference sequence). V shed 2 bases and J 6 bases; nucleotides not matched to a gene: 10. This receptor was taken from an adult in good health. The chain couples TRBV7-9 to TRBJ2-1; TRBD2 matches at 13 bases. The specimen comprised peripheral blood, sampled on day 0 of AZD1222 vaccination. The DNA of the CDR3 is TGTGCCAGCAGCTTACCGTCGACCGGACTAGCGGGGGCCAATGAGCAGTTCTTC. The encoded protein is CASSLPSTGLAGANEQFF.